One and the same sample provided the 24 T cell receptor beta chains below, sequenced in a study of T cells in Graves' hyperthyroidism and ophthalmopathy. Amplified regions were TCR beta CDR3 sequences from RNA transcripts. During a first-round RT-PCR of the TCR CDR3, the HTBI primer set was used. TCRdb re-analysed the multiplex PCR reads in MiXCR, keeping a single row per CDR3 protein. The sample shows over 350,000 distinct CDR3 sequences, about 14% of them seen only once. Sequencing was done on a sample of blood. The receptors here all came from a man aged 50-59 years with Graves' ophthalmopathy.

This clonotype was seen a few times. The chain combines TRBV7-8 with TRBJ2-5; TRBD2 agrees at 11 bases. Looked up from germline, CDR1 is SGHVS and CDR2 is FQNEAQ. This CDR3 has 15 amino acids. V shed 5 bases, J shed 5 bases, and the junction held 7 bases outside the gene matches. CDR3 in amino acids: CASSPTSGSPETQYF. For the CDR3, the DNA is TGTGCCAGCAGCCCAACTAGCGGGAGTCCTGAGACCCAGTACTTC.

The chain joins TRBV3-1 to TRBJ1-6, with TRBD1 matching 8 bases. Germline V gene lookup returns CDR1 LGHDT and CDR2 YNNKEL (reference sequence). The J segment lost 6 bases and the V segment lost 8 bases, leaving 6 bases of the junction unmatched. The CDR3 extends over 14 amino acids. The DNA of the CDR3 is TGTGCCAGCCGAGACAGGGGTAGTAATTCACCCCTCCACTTT. Protein: CASRDRGSNSPLHF.

Many counts were recorded for this clonotype. V is TRBV19 and J is TRBJ2-1; 13 bases agree with TRBD2. The CDR3 spans 15 residues. J was trimmed by 7 bases and V by 7 bases; bases with no gene match: 7. The germline CDR1 and CDR2 sequences are LNHDA and SQIVND (reference sequence). This CDR3 reads CASMTGTSGVNEQFF. Written as DNA, the CDR3 is TGTGCCAGTATGACCGGGACTAGCGGGGTTAATGAGCAGTTCTTC.

A note on this clonotype: Given a much more abundant clone one base away, this may be a read error. The chain couples TRBV20-1 to TRBJ2-5; a possible D gene is TRBD1 (5 bases). Between the trimmed V and J ends, which lost 2 bases and 4 bases, there was a span of 20 bases. There are 16 residues in the CDR3. CDR1 and CDR2 from the germline V gene are DFQATT and SNEGSKA (reference sequence). CDR3 nucleotide sequence: TGCAGTGCTAGAAACCCCCGAGACAAGGGGCTAGAGACCCAGTACTTC. It translates to CSARNPRDKGLETQYF.

This clonotype was picked up many times. V and J are TRBV7-9 and TRBJ2-5; possibly TRBD1 for D (6 bases). Germline V CDR1 and CDR2: SEHNR, FQNEAQ (reference sequence). The CDR3 runs 15 residues. The V end lost 5 bases, the J end lost 5 bases, and 18 bases lay between the germline ends. The CDR3 protein is CASSNFKWGRETQYF. The CDR3 coding sequence is TGTGCCAGCAGCAACTTTAAGTGGGGGCGTGAGACCCAGTACTTC.

The sample holds many counts of this clonotype. The chain combines TRBV28 with TRBJ2-7; 14 bases are shared with TRBD2. The CDR3 has 16 amino acids. Looked up from germline, CDR1 is MDHEN and CDR2 is SYDVKM. J was trimmed by 5 bases and V by 6 bases; bases with no gene match: 9. The CDR3 nucleotides are TGTGCCAGCAGCCCAGCGGGACTAGCGGGAGACAACGAGCAGTACTTC. Amino acids: CASSPAGLAGDNEQYF.

There are a few counts of this clonotype. The rearrangement joins TRBV6-6 to TRBJ1-1; a possible D gene is TRBD1 (5 bases). Looked up from germline, CDR1 is MNHNY and CDR2 is SVGAGI (reference sequence). V was trimmed by 2 bases and J by 4 bases, leaving 14 bases between them. This CDR3 is 15 amino acids long. The CDR3 DNA sequence: TGTGCCAGCAGTTACGATCGAGGGGCGCGCACTGAAGCTTTCTTT. Encoded protein: CASSYDRGARTEAFF.

This chain uses TRBV5-1 with TRBJ2-1; the D gene is possibly TRBD2 (5 bases). CDR1 is SGHRS, CDR2 YFSETQ, per germline. The germline V and J ends were trimmed by 4 bases and 4 bases, with 12 bases remaining between them. The CDR3 runs to 14 residues. The CDR3 region is CASSVLGGYNEQFF. The CDR3 DNA follows: TGCGCCAGCAGCGTTCTAGGAGGATACAATGAGCAGTTCTTC.

This clonotype came up a few times. The chain combines TRBV7-9 with TRBJ2-1, with no clear D. This CDR3 has 15 residues. Trimming cost V 4 bases and J 9 bases, with 19 bases left between them. CDR1 is SEHNR, CDR2 FQNEAQ, per germline (reference sequence). The CDR3 sequence: CASSSRKGPGGEQFF. The CDR3, as DNA: TGTGCCAGCAGCTCCAGAAAGGGTCCGGGCGGTGAGCAGTTCTTC.

Regarding this clonotype: A read error may account for a junction end that differs from germline. The CDR3 reads CSAGDRVATNEKLFF. The CDR3 DNA reads TGCAGTGCTGGAGACAGGGTAGCAACTAATGAAAAACTGTTTTTT. The chain combines TRBV20-1 with TRBJ1-4, with TRBD1 identical over 7 bases. Germline CDR1 and CDR2: DFQATT and SNEGSKA (reference sequence). The CDR3 extends over 15 amino acids.

This clonotype was detected many times. This rearrangement joins TRBV12-3 or TRBV12-4 to TRBJ2-4; D unclear. Between the trimmed V and J ends, which lost 3 bases and 3 bases, there was a span of 9 bases. This CDR3 is built from 14 residues. CDR3 sequence: CASSLDKIKNIQYF. CDR3 in DNA: TGTGCCAGCAGTTTGGATAAGATCAAAAACATTCAGTACTTC.

In its sample, this clonotype was seen many times. The genes are TRBV20-1 and TRBJ1-5; the D is unclear. Trimming stripped 0 bases from V and 6 bases from J, with 9 bases between. CDR1 DFQATT and CDR2 SNEGSKA come from the germline V gene (reference sequence). CDR3 length: 13 residues. This chain's CDR3 is CSARDYPGQPQHF. DNA of the CDR3: TGCAGTGCTAGAGATTATCCAGGTCAGCCCCAGCATTTT.

This clonotype was seen repeatedly, ten times or more. V usage is TRBV20-1 and J usage is TRBJ2-7; TRBD2 aligns across 7 bases. The CDR3 extends over 15 amino acids. The germline CDR1 and CDR2 sequences are DFQATT and SNEGSKA (reference sequence). The ends lost 1 base at V and 2 bases at J; junction bases unmatched: 8. CDR3 sequence (DNA): TGCAGTGCTAGAGGAGCTAGCGGACCTACCTACGAGCAGTACTTC. Encoded protein: CSARGASGPTYEQYF.

In the case of this clonotype: Given a much more abundant clone one base away, this may be a read error. This chain uses TRBV30 with TRBJ2-1, with a possible D match to TRBD2 (5 bases). The CDR3 runs to 14 residues. Per germline, CDR1 GTSNPN and CDR2 SVGIG (reference sequence). The CDR3 DNA reads TGTGCCTGGGCAGCGGTTAACTCCTACAATGAGCAGTCCTTC. It is translated as CAWAAVNSYNEQSF.

This clonotype has at least ten counts. This rearrangement joins TRBV7-2 to TRBJ2-5; TRBD2 matches at 9 bases. Germline V CDR1 and CDR2: SGHTA, FQGNSA. The V and J ends lost 1 base and 0 bases, in that order; junction bases with no gene match: 6. This CDR3 contains 17 residues. This CDR3 is CASSLGPAGGYQETQYF. The CDR3 DNA reads as TGTGCCAGCAGCTTAGGCCCAGCGGGAGGATACCAAGAGACCCAGTACTTC.

The sample holds many counts of this clonotype. This rearrangement joins TRBV7-9 to TRBJ2-2, with TRBD2 matching 9 bases. Trimming removed 3 bases from V and 5 bases from J; junction bases left unmatched: 10. CDR3 length: 17 amino acids. Germline-derived CDR1 and CDR2 are SEHNR and FQNEAQ (reference sequence). This CDR3 is CASSLSGWTSATGELFF. In nucleotides, the CDR3 is TGTGCCAGCAGCTTGTCGGGATGGACTAGCGCGACCGGGGAGCTGTTTTTT.

In this sample, this clonotype turned up many times. The chain links TRBV5-1 to TRBJ1-6; a possible D gene is TRBD1 (5 bases). CDR1 SGHRS and CDR2 YFSETQ come from the germline V gene. The CDR3 has 14 residues. Trimming pared 4 bases from V and 8 bases from J, leaving 13 bases between. The DNA for the CDR3 is TGCGCCAGCAGCCCCTCGCCGGGGGATTCACCCCTCCACTTT. Amino acids: CASSPSPGDSPLHF. Filled out from reference TRBV5-1 and TRBJ1-6, the complete variable domain reads KAGVTQTPRYLIKTRGQQVTLSCSPISGHRSVSWYQQTPGQGLQFLFEYFSETQRNKGNFPGRFSGRQFSNSRSEMNVSTLELGDSALYLCASSPSPGDSPLHFGNGTRLTVT.

This clonotype was seen at least ten times. The CDR3 DNA is TGCAGTGCTACAGACAGGGCCGGGGAGCTGTTTTTT. Translated: CSATDRAGELFF. The chain recombines TRBV20-1 with TRBJ2-2, with TRBD1 identical over 7 bases. Per the germline V gene, CDR1 is DFQATT and CDR2 is SNEGSKA (reference sequence). V was pared by 4 bases and J by 6 bases, with 2 bases of the junction left unmatched. The CDR3 totals 12 residues.

This clonotype was picked up many times. This rearrangement joins TRBV10-1 to TRBJ2-5; D is unclear. V lost 8 bases and J lost 2, with 27 bases in between. Germline values: CDR1 WNHNN, CDR2 SYGVQD (reference sequence). The CDR3 has 18 residues. The CDR3 DNA sequence: TGCGCCAGCCGCCAAAGTGAGTTGCCGTGTGAGGATCAAGAGACCCAGTACTTC. Protein product: CASRQSELPCEDQETQYF.

This chain links TRBV4-1 with TRBJ2-1, with D tentatively TRBD2 (5 bases). Germline V gene lookup returns CDR1 MGHRA and CDR2 YSYEKL. This CDR3 has 15 residues. Trimming took 3 bases from V and 10 from J, leaving 19 bases between them. In nucleotides, the CDR3 is TGCGCCAGCAGCCAGAGCGGACGGGCGGTCGGGGAGCAGTTCTTC. Residues: CASSQSGRAVGEQFF.

The sample holds a few counts of this clonotype. This chain connects TRBV5-1 to TRBJ1-3; D is uncertain. V lost 4 bases, J lost 3 bases, and 11 bases lay in between. Germline V gene sequence: CDR1 SGHRS, CDR2 YFSETQ. The CDR3 sequence is 14 residues long. CDR3 coding DNA: TGCGCCAGCAGCCCGGGTGAAAATGGAAACACCATATATTTT. This codes for CASSPGENGNTIYF.

This clonotype was seen at least ten times. The rearrangement joins TRBV13 to TRBJ2-1; 13 positions agree with TRBD2. Germline CDR1 PRHDT, CDR2 FYEKMQ (reference sequence). V lost 3 bases and J lost 6; bases outside the gene matches: 11. The CDR3 spans 18 residues. The CDR3 spells CASSFKLAGGPYGNEQFF. Written as DNA, the CDR3 is TGTGCCAGCAGCTTTAAACTAGCGGGAGGGCCTTACGGCAATGAGCAGTTCTTC.

This clonotype was counted at least ten times. The rearrangement uses TRBV2 and TRBJ1-1, with D unresolved. The CDR3 length is 11 residues. The V gene's germline CDR1 is SNHLY and CDR2 FYNNEI. Deletions cut 2 bases from V and 6 bases from J, with 4 bases between. As DNA, the CDR3 is TGTGCCAGCAGTGAAAGGGCTGAAGCTTTCTTT. Translated, it gives CASSERAEAFF.

This clonotype was detected many times. The rearrangement joins TRBV2 to TRBJ2-1, with D possibly matching TRBD2 (6 bases). CDR3 length: 16 residues. The V gene lost 7 bases and the J gene lost 6 bases, with 22 bases spanning the gap. CDR1 and CDR2 from the germline V gene are SNHLY and FYNNEI. CDR3 sequence (DNA): TGTGCCAGCATAGGAGCCGGGTCGGGAGTAGGCAATGAGCAGTTCTTC. Amino acids: CASIGAGSGVGNEQFF.